The 2 T cell receptor beta chains presented below share a single source sample, sequenced in a study of blood T cell repertoires in COVID-19. Data came from immunoSEQ multiplex PCR; TCRdb stores just in-frame clones and leaves some out. This table has some 200,000 clones, over 75% appearing once. The source material was peripheral blood. These receptors were taken from a man aged 80 or over with acute or convalescent COVID-19.

The V gene is TRBV5-8, the J gene TRBJ2-7; 8 nucleotides agree with TRBD2. Trimming removed 0 bases from V and 4 bases from J; junction bases left unmatched: 6. Germline CDR1 is SGHTS and CDR2 is YDEGEE. The CDR3 length is 15 residues. CDR3 region: CASSLELAGEYEQYF. The CDR3 bases are TGTGCCAGCAGCTTGGAGCTAGCGGGCGAATACGAGCAGTACTTC.

This clone has more than one count but fewer than ten. This rearrangement joins TRBV18 to TRBJ2-1; TRBD1 is a possible D gene (5 bases). Germline values: CDR1 KGHSH, CDR2 LQKENI. Deletions cut 1 base from V and 0 bases from J, with 10 bases between. The CDR3 is made up of 16 amino acids. CDR3 protein: CASSPRQTSSYNEQFF. The CDR3 region has the DNA TGTGCCAGCTCACCACGACAGACGAGCTCCTACAATGAGCAGTTCTTC.